This T cell receptor (beta chain) was recorded in a study of graft-versus-host responses after intestinal transplantation. Generated by immunoSEQ multiplex PCR, the TCRdb table keeps only in-frame clones and is missing some. This table holds more than 9,500 clones, more than 85% found once. From germline, CDR1 is SGDLS and CDR2 YYNGEE. J lost 6 bases, V lost 2 bases, and 11 bases had no gene match. This CDR3 contains 16 residues. The sequence was collected from a human patient who received an intestinal transplant, so some T cells may come from the graft donor. V and J are TRBV9 and TRBJ2-3; 8 bases line up with TRBD1. The sample was PBMCs, taken about 110 days after intestinal transplant. The CDR3 loop is CASSVMTGAQADTQYF. The CDR3 DNA follows: TGTGCCAGCAGCGTTATGACAGGGGCCCAGGCCGATACGCAGTATTTT.